The 15 T cell receptor beta chains below all came from one sample that was sequenced in a study of metastatic and nonmetastatic thyroid tumors. Not a single patient had been given any form of treatment at any point before undergoing thyroid surgery. TCRdb re-clonotyped the PCR reads through MiXCR. The sample carries 15,000 to 20,000 clones, about a third recorded once. Sequencing input: tumor tissue. These receptors originate from a female donor with papillary thyroid cancer or a benign thyroid nodule (not recorded which). Some clones in this sample may be carry-over from other donors' samples.

In its sample, this clone was seen many times. The chain employs TRBV14 and TRBJ2-3; 7 bases fit TRBD1. The germline CDR1 and CDR2 sequences are SGHDN and FVKESK. This CDR3 has 16 residues. V trimming: 1 base; J trimming: 6 bases; junction bases outside the gene matches: 10. CDR3 sequence: CASSQVSRGLRDTQYF. DNA for the CDR3: TGTGCCAGCAGCCAAGTTAGTAGGGGGCTCAGGGATACGCAGTATTTT.

In this sample, this clone turned up a few times. V and J are TRBV7-6 and TRBJ1-2, with no clear D. CDR1 and CDR2 (germline): SGHVS, FNYEAQ. The CDR3 is 12 residues long. Trimming left V 4 bases short and J 4 bases short, with 7 bases between. CDR3 sequence: CASSSGSYGYTF. In DNA form, the CDR3 reads TGTGCCAGCAGCTCGGGGTCCTATGGCTACACCTTC.

This clone was counted many times. V is TRBV9 and J is TRBJ2-7, with 7 bases matching TRBD1. The CDR3 has 14 residues. Germline CDR1 SGDLS, CDR2 YYNGEE. The J segment lost 6 bases and the V segment lost 0 bases, leaving 6 bases of the junction unmatched. This CDR3 reads CASSVGRPGGEQYF. The DNA of the CDR3 is TGTGCCAGCAGCGTAGGTCGCCCAGGGGGCGAGCAGTACTTC.

This clone was seen a few times. V is TRBV28 and J is TRBJ2-7, with 7 bases fitting TRBD2. With 8 bases clipped from V and 4 bases from J, the junction kept 14 bases outside the gene matches. Germline V gene sequence: CDR1 MDHEN, CDR2 SYDVKM. The CDR3 is 15 residues long. CDR3 DNA sequence: TGTGCCAGCTGCAGTTCCGGGACTACTCGATACGAGCAGTACTTC. The encoded protein is CASCSSGTTRYEQYF.

The V gene is TRBV11-1, the J gene TRBJ2-7, with 12 bases identical to TRBD1. J lost 2 bases, V lost 5 bases, and 7 bases had no gene match. The CDR3 totals 16 residues. CDR1 and CDR2 from the germline V gene are SGHAT and FQDESV (reference sequence). CDR3 nucleotides: TGTGCCAGCAGCCAAGCTGGGACAGGGGGCGCCTACGAGCAGTACTTC. Its translation is CASSQAGTGGAYEQYF.

This clone was found once. Germline is not matched at one junction end, which may reflect a read error. Other DNA sequences in the same sample also yield this CDR3. The J gene is TRBJ2-5, the V gene TRBV5-1; D assignment may be TRBD1 or TRBD2 (5 bases each). The CDR3 is made up of 12 amino acids. Germline values: CDR1 SGHRS, CDR2 YFSETQ. CDR3 DNA sequence: TGCGCCAGCAGCCCGGGGCAAGAGACACAGTACTTC. As protein: CASSPGQETQYF.

The chain recombines TRBV5-1 with TRBJ2-6, with D possibly being TRBD1 (6 bases). The V gene's germline CDR1 is SGHRS and CDR2 YFSETQ. V lost 3 bases and J lost 2, with 18 bases in between. This CDR3 spans 18 amino acids. The CDR3 DNA follows: TGCGCCAGCAGCTCGAGGGACAATCCTCGGGCTGGGGCCAACGTCCTGACTTTC. Protein: CASSSRDNPRAGANVLTF.

This clone qualifies as medium-sized. The chain recombines TRBV2 with TRBJ1-2, with TRBD1 identical over 8 bases. The V segment lost 6 bases and the J segment 8 bases; nucleotides outside the gene matches: 5. Germline V lookup: CDR1 SNHLY, CDR2 FYNNEI. The CDR3 is 12 residues long. The CDR3 loop is CASSMDRAGYTF. CDR3 nucleotides: TGTGCCAGCAGCATGGACAGGGCGGGCTACACCTTC.

This clone was observed a handful of times. The chain is built from TRBV2 and TRBJ1-6; D remains unclear. The germline V and J ends were trimmed by 8 bases and 9 bases, with 14 bases remaining between them. CDR1 SNHLY and CDR2 FYNNEI come from the germline V gene. This CDR3 spans 13 amino acids. The CDR3 spells CASRANSFSPLHF. The DNA of the CDR3 is TGTGCCAGCCGCGCAAACTCGTTTTCACCCCTCCACTTT.

This clone is judged medium-sized. The rearrangement joins TRBV3-1 to TRBJ1-4; a weak D match, TRBD1 (6 bases). V lost 4 bases and J 8 bases, leaving 20 bases between the germline ends. The CDR3 extends over 16 amino acids. Germline CDR1 reads LGHDT; CDR2 reads YNNKEL (reference sequence). The CDR3 loop reads CASSPGQNSFGEKLFF. The CDR3 nucleotides read TGTGCCAGCAGCCCCGGACAGAATTCGTTCGGGGAAAAACTGTTTTTT.

Details on this clone: Because the CDR3 is missing its conserved closing phenylalanine or tryptophan, this is likely a read error. The chain couples TRBV12-3 or TRBV12-4 to TRBJ2-1; D not certain. This CDR3 spans 14 amino acids. V was cut by 10 bases and J by 4 bases, with 17 bases left in between. The CDR3 loop reads CANPRRVHYNEQFC. For the CDR3, the DNA is TGTGCCAACCCCCGTAGGGTCCATTACAATGAGCAGTTCTGC.

In its sample, this clone ranks as medium-sized. This chain uses TRBV11-2 with TRBJ2-7, with D tentatively TRBD2 (5 bases). This CDR3 spans 14 amino acids. Germline V gene sequence: CDR1 SGHAT, CDR2 FQNNGV. Deletions cut 4 bases from V and 2 bases from J, with 12 bases between. This CDR3 reads CASSSGSPPYEQYF. CDR3 DNA: TGTGCCAGCAGCTCGGGGTCTCCCCCCTACGAGCAGTACTTC. The entire variable domain, with the rest obtained from reference TRBV11-2 and TRBJ2-7, is as follows: EAGVAQSPRYKIIEKRQSVAFWCNPISGHATLYWYQQILGQGPKLLIQFQNNGVVDDSQLPKDRFSAERLKGVDSTLKIQPAKLEDSAVYLCASSSGSPPYEQYFGPGTRLTVT.

This clone came up a few times. The rearrangement uses TRBV28 and TRBJ1-3; TRBD1 matches 7 bases. Per the germline V gene, CDR1 is MDHEN and CDR2 is SYDVKM. This CDR3 spans 16 amino acids. The J segment lost 4 bases and the V segment lost 3 bases, leaving 9 bases of the junction unmatched. The CDR3 here is CASSFPTGESGNTIYF. CDR3 DNA: TGTGCCAGCAGTTTCCCAACAGGGGAATCCGGAAACACCATATATTTT. The full variable domain, its missing parts supplied by reference TRBV28 and TRBJ1-3, is DVKVTQSSRYLVKRTGEKVFLECVQDMDHENMFWYRQDPGLGLRLIYFSYDVKMKEKGDIPEGYSVSREKKERFSLILESASTNQTSMYLCASSFPTGESGNTIYFGEGSWLTVV.

The gene calls are TRBV27 and TRBJ2-1, with D uncertain. The V gene lost 8 bases and the J gene lost 4 bases, with 9 bases spanning the gap. In germline, CDR1 is MNHEY, CDR2 SMNVEV (reference sequence). The CDR3 consists of 12 residues. CDR3 DNA sequence: TGTGCCAGCGGGATCGAGTACAATGAGCAGTTCTTC. This gives the protein CASGIEYNEQFF.

This chain joins TRBV30 and TRBJ2-6; the D is unclear. The CDR3 totals 12 residues. CDR1 GTSNPN and CDR2 SVGIG come from the germline V gene (reference sequence). V was clipped by 5 bases and J by 1 base, with 3 bases between them. The CDR3 reads CAWGSGANVLTF. The CDR3 DNA is TGTGCCTGGGGGTCTGGGGCCAACGTCCTGACTTTC.